Sequencing of this T cell receptor (beta chain) was carried out in a study of Ad26.COV2.S vaccination and SARS-CoV-2 variants. Study in general: The study gave Ad26.COV2.S intramuscularly, once or twice 56 days apart.

Treatment denoted: around 19 received Ad26.COV2.S at low or high dose, single or two shots; about 5 received placebo; per-sample allocation not given. Material that was analyzed had been drawn on day 63 after the first vaccine or placebo injection. Clones were sequenced by immunoSEQ multiplex PCR, and TCRdb holds only the in-frame ones, with some missing. This sample has about 350,000 clones, with about 85% found just once. V lost 3 bases and J 5 bases, leaving 13 bases between the germline ends. The CDR3 has 14 amino acids. In germline, CDR1 is DFQATT, CDR2 SNEGSKA (reference sequence). The clonotype comes from a person aged 18 to 59 who received the Ad26.COV2.S COVID-19 vaccine or a placebo. Sequences were derived from peripheral blood, sampled in a trial of Ad26.COV2.S vaccine versus placebo. V is TRBV20-1 and J is TRBJ2-2, with D unresolved. The CDR3 spells CSASSGPWTGELFF. The DNA for the CDR3 is TGCAGTGCTAGTTCTGGCCCTTGGACCGGGGAGCTGTTTTTT.